The subject of this entry is one T cell receptor beta chain. Its specificity is not known. The entry originates in a study of T cell responses to AZD1222 COVID-19 vaccine. Broader study findings: Dominant at 160-218 and 743-854, vaccine-associated CD4 TCRs also spanned spike. Reportedly, close to half of spike-specific TCRs are directed against unmutated variant regions.

V dropped 5 bases and J dropped 2; count of bases not matched to a gene: 2. CDR1 SGHTA and CDR2 FQGNSA come from the germline V gene. The CDR3 sequence is 13 residues long. The assay was immunoSEQ multiplex PCR, and TCRdb's table has in-frame clones only and misses some. The sample has about 60,000 clones, roughly 90% seen once. The sample in question was peripheral blood, obtained 28 days after the second AZD1222 dose. This TCR came from an adult who received the AZD1222 COVID-19 vaccine. This rearrangement joins TRBV7-2 to TRBJ1-2; 7 bases are shared with TRBD1. CDR3 DNA: TGTGCCAGCAGCATGGGACAGAACTATGGCTACACCTTC. Protein sequence: CASSMGQNYGYTF.